These T cell receptor beta chains were read from a single sample in a study of shared clonotypes between healthy human individuals. Assay used: immunoSEQ multiplex PCR; TCRdb lists only in-frame clones, some missing. The profile shows 2 million to 2.5 million clones, approximately 95% of them singletons. Sequencing input: naive CD4+ T cells sorted from blood. The receptors originated from a man between 18 and 35 years old in good health. Both conserved end residues are part of each CDR3. Fields, in order: J gene, clone size, D gene, V gene, CDR3 DNA, CDR3 protein. D genes are given only for firm matches. Clone size is not always given. Where it is, it says once, few, many or a class for expanded clones.

>TRBJ2-2|.|.|TRBV2
TGTGCCAGCGGAGGACAGAGAAACACCGGGGAGCTGTTTTTT
CASGGQRNTGELFF
>TRBJ1-6|.|.|TRBV5-1
TGCGCCAGCAGCTTGGCTTGGGAGACAAGAGCGGTTTCACCCCTCCACTTT
CASSLAWETRAVSPLHF
>TRBJ2-3|.|.|TRBV18
TGTGCCAGCTCACCACCGAACCCAGCGCGTTATACAGATACGCAGTATTTT
CASSPPNPARYTDTQYF
>TRBJ2-7|.|.|TRBV30
TGTGCCTGGAGTGTAGGATTTTCCAGGTACGAGCAGTACTTC
CAWSVGFSRYEQYF
>TRBJ2-7|.|TRBD2|TRBV28
TGTGCCAGCAGTGGGACTAGCGGGAAGTCCGAGCAGTACTTC
CASSGTSGKSEQYF
>TRBJ2-7|.|.|TRBV28
TGTGCCACTATTCACGGGAAAACCTACGAGCAGTACTTC
CATIHGKTYEQYF
>TRBJ1-1|.|.|TRBV30
TGTGCCTGGAGTGTATCGTGGGGGCTGATGAACACTGAAGCTTTCTTT
CAWSVSWGLMNTEAFF
>TRBJ1-2|.|.|TRBV28
TGTGCCAGCAGTCTCGGCGACAACTATGGCTACACCTTC
CASSLGDNYGYTF
>TRBJ1-1|.|.|TRBV7-2
TGTGCCAGCAGCCGGCGACAGAACACTGAAGCTTTCTTT
CASSRRQNTEAFF
>TRBJ1-4|.|.|TRBV5-1
TGCGCCAGCAGTAAGAGGACAGATCCTAATGAAAAACTGTTTTTT
CASSKRTDPNEKLFF
>TRBJ1-1|.|.|TRBV19
TGTGCCAGTCCTAGGGAGGGGAACACTGAAGCTTTCTTT
CASPREGNTEAFF
>TRBJ2-5|.|.|TRBV9
TGTGCCAGCAGCGTGGGACTGGAAGAGACCCAGTACTTC
CASSVGLEETQYF
>TRBJ2-5|.|.|TRBV10-3
TGTGCCATCGCGGGGCAGGTCGAGACCCAGTACTTC
CAIAGQVETQYF
>TRBJ2-7|.|TRBD2|TRBV18
TGTGCCAGCTCACCAGGGACTAGCGGGCTATACGAGCAGTACTTC
CASSPGTSGLYEQYF
>TRBJ2-1|.|TRBD1|TRBV5-1
TGCGCCAGCAGCTTGGGGGACAGGGGAAGATTCAATGAGCAGTTCTTC
CASSLGDRGRFNEQFF
>TRBJ2-3|.|.|TRBV10-3
TGTGCCATCTCTAAGGTTGGTTACACAGATACGCAGTATTTT
CAISKVGYTDTQYF
>TRBJ1-1|.|.|TRBV28
TGTGCCAGCAGCTCGGTAACGGACAGGAACACTGAAGCTTTCTTT
CASSSVTDRNTEAFF
>TRBJ2-7|.|TRBD1|TRBV11-2
TGTGCCAGCAGCTTAGAAAGGGGGCTCGAGCAGTACTTC
CASSLERGLEQYF
>TRBJ2-3|once|TRBD1|TRBV10-3
TGTGCCATCAGGGCCGGGACAGCTAGCACAGATACGCAGTATTTT
CAIRAGTASTDTQYF
>TRBJ1-5|few|.|TRBV10-3
TGTGCCATCAGTGAGTGGGGAGGGGATAGCAATCAGCCCCAGCATTTT
CAISEWGGDSNQPQHF
>TRBJ1-2|.|.|TRBV6-1
TGTGCCAGCAGTGGCGAGACGGGGGTTGGCTATGGCTACACCTTC
CASSGETGVGYGYTF
>TRBJ2-1|.|.|TRBV4-3
TGCGCCAGCAGCCAAGAAGGAGCAAATGAGCAGTTCTTC
CASSQEGANEQFF
>TRBJ2-2|.|TRBD2|TRBV7-2
TGTGCCAGCAGCCCACGACCTAAGACTAGCGGGAGGGGGCCCGGGGAGCTGTTTTTT
CASSPRPKTSGRGPGELFF
>TRBJ2-6|.|TRBD1|TRBV23-1
TGCGCCAGCAGTCTAACCGGGACAGGTGACTCTGGGGCCAACGTCCTGACTTTC
CASSLTGTGDSGANVLTF
>TRBJ1-1|.|.|TRBV19
TGTGCCAGTAAACAGGGATGGAACACTGAAGCTTTCTTT
CASKQGWNTEAFF